This T cell receptor beta chain was recovered during a study of blood T cell repertoires in COVID-19. Whole-study context: Samples of COVID-19 (acute and convalescent) were obtained from the United States, Italy and Spain.

CDR1 and CDR2 (germline): SGHTA, FQGTGA. V was trimmed by 0 bases and J by 7 bases, leaving 13 bases between them. The CDR3 has 15 amino acids. Methods used by the authors: Estimates of nucleated cell counts were drawn from the amplification of reference gene primers. Assay used: immunoSEQ multiplex PCR; TCRdb lists only in-frame clones, some missing. V and J calls and clone size follow that table, whereas D and trimming were derived from the DNA. The table shows 250,000 to 350,000 clones, with more than 80% occurring only once. The Seattle patients joined while their infection was active and were tracked longitudinally afterward.

Sequencing was performed on peripheral blood. The sequence came from a woman younger than 45 with COVID-19, enrolled during active disease. V usage is TRBV7-3 and J usage is TRBJ2-1; D is perhaps TRBD2 (6 bases). The CDR3: CASSLTKAGRNEQFF. The CDR3, as DNA: TGTGCCAGCAGCTTAACCAAAGCAGGGAGGAATGAGCAGTTCTTC. Using reference TRBV7-3 and TRBJ2-1 for the parts outside the CDR3, the full variable domain is GAGVSQTPSNKVTEKGKYVELRCDPISGHTALYWYRQSLGQGPEFLIYFQGTGAADDSGLPNDRFFAVRPEGSVSTLKIQRTERGDSAVYLCASSLTKAGRNEQFFGPGTRLTVL.